This T cell receptor (beta chain) derives from a study of cytomegalovirus exposure and HLA in healthy donors. Study-level results: In vitro assays verified that a few CMV-associated chains recognized CMV antigens specifically.

The J segment lost 2 bases and the V segment lost 1 base, leaving 7 bases of the junction unmatched. From germline, CDR1 is SGHVS and CDR2 FQNEAQ. The CDR3 sequence is 18 residues long. PCR primers comprised 60 Vbeta and 13 Jbeta primers. Some clones are missing from TCRdb's copy, which holds only in-frame ones; the method was immunoSEQ multiplex PCR. The sample lists around 53,000 clones, 70% to 85% seen once, with approximately 1.4% in the top ten. With regard to this clone: Antigen: not known.

The sample comprised PBMCs. This TCR was recovered from a young man in good health and CMV-seronegative. The J gene is TRBJ2-3, the V gene TRBV7-8; 12 bases fit TRBD2. The CDR3 bases are TGTGCCAGCAGCTTAGATCTGACTAGCGGGGGTATCACAGATACGCAGTATTTT. Translated, it gives CASSLDLTSGGITDTQYF.